The rows below give T cell receptor beta chains drawn from one sample of a study of monozygotic twins with inflammatory bowel disease. TCRdb re-called the 5' RACE reads, yielding one record per CDR3 amino acid sequence without DNA. The table gives 110,000 to 150,000 distinct CDR3 sequences; the top ten clones make up about 1.2% of it. Material for sequencing was blood. These receptors came from a human donor with ulcerative colitis or Crohn's disease, or a healthy co-twin of an affected twin (not recorded which). CDR3s include the opening cysteine and the closing phenylalanine or tryptophan.

cdr3_aa j_call v_call
CASIPDISSGNTIYF TRBJ1-3 TRBV28
CAWNFRLDRTNTGELFF TRBJ2-2 TRBV30
CASSQVIGALRPAQHF TRBJ1-5 TRBV7-2
CASKRDAMNTEAFF TRBJ1-1 TRBV9
CAISDGAVGNIQYF TRBJ2-4 TRBV10-3
CASGTARTSGIYEQYF TRBJ2-7 TRBV12-5
CASSLKPGQGSEQFF TRBJ2-1 TRBV7-3
CASSYSISGRGGDNEQFF TRBJ2-1 TRBV6-5
CASSEPRVSYNSPLHF TRBJ1-6 TRBV21-1
CASSFLSGYTGELFF TRBJ2-2 TRBV27
CASSLGLFQPQHF TRBJ1-5 TRBV5-1
CATSISGGEAFF TRBJ1-1 TRBV24-1
CASSLGLAGFLSGELFF TRBJ2-2 TRBV11-3
CASSKSLWQYF TRBJ2-3 TRBV12-3/TRBV12-4
CSARDGVSGNTIYF TRBJ1-3 TRBV20-1